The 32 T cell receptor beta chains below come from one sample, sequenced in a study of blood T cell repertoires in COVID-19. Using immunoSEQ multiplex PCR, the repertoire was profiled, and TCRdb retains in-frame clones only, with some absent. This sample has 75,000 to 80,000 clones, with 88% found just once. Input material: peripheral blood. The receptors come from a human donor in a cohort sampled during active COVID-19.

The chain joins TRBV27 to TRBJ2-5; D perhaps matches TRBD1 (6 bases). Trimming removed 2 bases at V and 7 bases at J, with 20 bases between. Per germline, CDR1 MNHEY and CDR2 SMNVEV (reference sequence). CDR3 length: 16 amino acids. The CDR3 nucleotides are TGTGCCAGCAGTTTACCAACCGGGACAATGATTCGGACCCAGTACTTC. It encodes CASSLPTGTMIRTQYF.

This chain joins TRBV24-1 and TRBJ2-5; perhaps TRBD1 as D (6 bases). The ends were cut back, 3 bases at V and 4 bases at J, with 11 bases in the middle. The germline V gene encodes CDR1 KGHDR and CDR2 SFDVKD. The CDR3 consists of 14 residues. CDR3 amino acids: CATSDITGIETQYF. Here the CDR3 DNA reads TGTGCCACCAGTGATATCACAGGGATAGAGACCCAGTACTTC.

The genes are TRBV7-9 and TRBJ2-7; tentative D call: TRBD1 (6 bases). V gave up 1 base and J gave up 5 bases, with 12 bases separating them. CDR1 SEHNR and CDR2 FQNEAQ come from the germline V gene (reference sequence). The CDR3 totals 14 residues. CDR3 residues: CASSLGGTTNEQYF. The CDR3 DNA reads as TGTGCCAGCAGCTTAGGGGGGACAACGAACGAGCAGTACTTC.

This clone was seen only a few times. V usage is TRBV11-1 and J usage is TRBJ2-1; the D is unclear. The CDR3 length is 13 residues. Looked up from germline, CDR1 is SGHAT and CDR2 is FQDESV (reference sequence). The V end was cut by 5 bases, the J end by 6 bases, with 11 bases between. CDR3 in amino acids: CASSRYSSNEQFF. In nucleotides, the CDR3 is TGTGCCAGCAGCCGGTACTCTAGCAATGAGCAGTTCTTC.

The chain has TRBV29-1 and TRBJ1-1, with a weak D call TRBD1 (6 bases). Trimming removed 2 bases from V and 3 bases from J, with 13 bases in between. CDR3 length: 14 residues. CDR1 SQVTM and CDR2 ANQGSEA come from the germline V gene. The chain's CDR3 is CSVEISSGDTEAFF. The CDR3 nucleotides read TGCAGCGTTGAAATTTCCTCAGGGGACACTGAAGCTTTCTTT.

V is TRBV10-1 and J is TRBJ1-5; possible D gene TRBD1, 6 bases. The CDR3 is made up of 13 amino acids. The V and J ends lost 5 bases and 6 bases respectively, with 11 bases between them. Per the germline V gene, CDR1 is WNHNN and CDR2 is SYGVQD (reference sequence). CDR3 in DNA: TGCGCCAGCAGTATGGGGGCGAGTCAGCCCCAGCATTTT. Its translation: CASSMGASQPQHF.

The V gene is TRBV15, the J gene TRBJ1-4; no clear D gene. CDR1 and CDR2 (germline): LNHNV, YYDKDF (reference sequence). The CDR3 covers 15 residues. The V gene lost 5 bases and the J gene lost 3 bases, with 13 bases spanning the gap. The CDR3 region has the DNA TGTGCCACCAGCCCTTACAGAACCTCTAATGAAAAACTGTTTTTT. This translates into CATSPYRTSNEKLFF.

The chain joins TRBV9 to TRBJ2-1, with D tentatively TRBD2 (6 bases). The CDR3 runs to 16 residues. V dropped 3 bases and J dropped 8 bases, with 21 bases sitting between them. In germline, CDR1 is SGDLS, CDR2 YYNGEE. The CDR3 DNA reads TGTGCCAGCAGCGCCCAGACTAGATCGGCCAAGTATGAGCAGTTCTTC. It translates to CASSAQTRSAKYEQFF.

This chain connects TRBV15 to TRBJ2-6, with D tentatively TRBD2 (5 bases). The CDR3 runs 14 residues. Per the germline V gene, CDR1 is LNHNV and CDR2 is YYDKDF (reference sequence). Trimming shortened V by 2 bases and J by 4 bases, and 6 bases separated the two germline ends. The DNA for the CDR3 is TGTGCCACCAGCAGATCGGGAGGGGCCAACGTCCTGACTTTC. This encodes CATSRSGGANVLTF.

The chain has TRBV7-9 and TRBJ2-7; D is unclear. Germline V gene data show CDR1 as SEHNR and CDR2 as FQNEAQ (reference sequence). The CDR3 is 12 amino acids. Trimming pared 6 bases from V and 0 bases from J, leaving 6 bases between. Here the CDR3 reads CASSFSSYEQYF. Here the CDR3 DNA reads TGTGCCAGCAGTTTCAGCTCCTACGAGCAGTACTTC. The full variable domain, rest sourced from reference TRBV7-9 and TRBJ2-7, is DTGVSQNPRHKITKRGQNVTFRCDPISEHNRLYWYRQTLGQGPEFLTYFQNEAQLEKSRLLSDRFSAERPKGSFSTLEIQRTEQGDSAMYLCASSFSSYEQYFGPGTRLTVT.

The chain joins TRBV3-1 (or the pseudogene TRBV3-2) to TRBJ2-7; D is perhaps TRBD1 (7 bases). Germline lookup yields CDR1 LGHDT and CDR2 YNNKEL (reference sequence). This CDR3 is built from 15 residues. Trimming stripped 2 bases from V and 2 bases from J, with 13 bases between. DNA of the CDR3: TGTGCCAGCAGCCAATCAGGGGGGTCAACCTACGAGCAGTACTTC. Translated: CASSQSGGSTYEQYF.

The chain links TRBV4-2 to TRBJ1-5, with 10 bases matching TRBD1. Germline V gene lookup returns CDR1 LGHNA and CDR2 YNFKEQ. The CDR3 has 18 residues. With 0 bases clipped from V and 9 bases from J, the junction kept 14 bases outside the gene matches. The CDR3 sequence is CASSQEQDRGGTSGPQHF. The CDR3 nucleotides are TGTGCCAGCAGCCAAGAGCAGGACAGGGGGGGGACCTCAGGGCCCCAGCATTTT.

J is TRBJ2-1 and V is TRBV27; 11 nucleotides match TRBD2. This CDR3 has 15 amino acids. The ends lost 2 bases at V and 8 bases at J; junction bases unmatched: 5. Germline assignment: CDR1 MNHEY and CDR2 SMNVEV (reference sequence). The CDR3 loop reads CASSLISGRVYEQFF. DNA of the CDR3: TGTGCCAGCAGTTTAATTAGCGGGAGGGTCTATGAGCAGTTCTTC.

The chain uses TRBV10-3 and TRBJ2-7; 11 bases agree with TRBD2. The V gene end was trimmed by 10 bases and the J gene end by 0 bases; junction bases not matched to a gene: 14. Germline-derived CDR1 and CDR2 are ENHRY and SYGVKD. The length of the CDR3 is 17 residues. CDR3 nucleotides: TGTGCCACCGGTGGGGCTAGCGGGGGGTCCAGCTCCTACGAGCAGTACTTC. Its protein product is CATGGASGGSSSYEQYF.

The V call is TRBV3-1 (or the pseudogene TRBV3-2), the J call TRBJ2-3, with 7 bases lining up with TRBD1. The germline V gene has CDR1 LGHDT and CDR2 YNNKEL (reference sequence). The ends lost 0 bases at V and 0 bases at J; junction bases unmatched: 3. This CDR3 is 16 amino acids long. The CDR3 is CASSQDLRGSTDTQYF. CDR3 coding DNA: TGTGCCAGCAGCCAAGATCTCAGGGGGAGCACAGATACGCAGTATTTT.

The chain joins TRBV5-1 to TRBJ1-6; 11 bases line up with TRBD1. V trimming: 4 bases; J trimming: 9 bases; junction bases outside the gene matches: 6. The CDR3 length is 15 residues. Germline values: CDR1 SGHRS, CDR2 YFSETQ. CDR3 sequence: CASSLGQGGISPLHF. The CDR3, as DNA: TGCGCCAGCAGCCTGGGACAGGGGGGAATTTCACCCCTCCACTTT.

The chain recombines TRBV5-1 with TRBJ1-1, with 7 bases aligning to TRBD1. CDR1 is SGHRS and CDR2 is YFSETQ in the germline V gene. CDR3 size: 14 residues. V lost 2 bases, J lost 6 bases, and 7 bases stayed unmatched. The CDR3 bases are TGCGCCAGCAGCTTTGAGACAGGGCTCGCTGAAGCTTTCTTT. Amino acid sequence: CASSFETGLAEAFF.

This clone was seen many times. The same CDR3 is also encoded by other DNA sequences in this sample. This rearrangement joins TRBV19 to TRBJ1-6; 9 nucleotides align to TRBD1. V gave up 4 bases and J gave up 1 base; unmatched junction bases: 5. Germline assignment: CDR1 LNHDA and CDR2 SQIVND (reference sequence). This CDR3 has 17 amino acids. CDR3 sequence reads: CASSTRTGESYNSPLHF. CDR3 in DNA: TGTGCCAGTAGTACCAGGACAGGGGAATCCTATAATTCACCCCTCCACTTT.

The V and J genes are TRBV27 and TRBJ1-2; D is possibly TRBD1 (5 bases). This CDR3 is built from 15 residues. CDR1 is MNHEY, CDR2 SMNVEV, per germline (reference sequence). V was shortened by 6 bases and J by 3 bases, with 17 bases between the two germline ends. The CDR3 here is CASSGGGDGYYGYTF. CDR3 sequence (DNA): TGTGCCAGCAGCGGGGGGGGAGACGGGTACTATGGCTACACCTTC.

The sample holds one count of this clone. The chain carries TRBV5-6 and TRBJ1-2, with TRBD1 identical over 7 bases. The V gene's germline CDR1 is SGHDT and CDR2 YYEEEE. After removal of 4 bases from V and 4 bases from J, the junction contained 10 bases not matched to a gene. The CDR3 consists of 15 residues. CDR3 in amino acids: CASSHFTGESYGYTF. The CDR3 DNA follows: TGTGCCAGCAGCCACTTCACAGGGGAGAGCTATGGCTACACCTTC.

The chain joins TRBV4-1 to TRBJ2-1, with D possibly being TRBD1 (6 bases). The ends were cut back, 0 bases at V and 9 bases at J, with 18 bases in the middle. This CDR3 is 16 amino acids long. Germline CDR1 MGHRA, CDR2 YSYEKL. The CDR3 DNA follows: TGCGCCAGCAGCCAAGACCCATCGGACAGTTGGTTTGAGCAGTTCTTC. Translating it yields CASSQDPSDSWFEQFF.

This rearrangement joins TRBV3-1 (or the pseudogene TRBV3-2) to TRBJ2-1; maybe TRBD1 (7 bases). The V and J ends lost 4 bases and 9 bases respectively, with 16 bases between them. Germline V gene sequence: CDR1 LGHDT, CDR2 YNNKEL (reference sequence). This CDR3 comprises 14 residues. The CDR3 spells CASSPTGGGLEQFF. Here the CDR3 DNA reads TGTGCCAGCAGCCCTACAGGAGGGGGCCTTGAGCAGTTCTTC.

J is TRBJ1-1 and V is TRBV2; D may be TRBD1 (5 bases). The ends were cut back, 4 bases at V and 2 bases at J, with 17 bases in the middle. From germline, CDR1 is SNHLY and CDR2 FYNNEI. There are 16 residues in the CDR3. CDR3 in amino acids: CASSATPPRVNTEAFF. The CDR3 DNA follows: TGTGCCAGCAGTGCCACCCCCCCCAGGGTAAACACTGAAGCTTTCTTT.

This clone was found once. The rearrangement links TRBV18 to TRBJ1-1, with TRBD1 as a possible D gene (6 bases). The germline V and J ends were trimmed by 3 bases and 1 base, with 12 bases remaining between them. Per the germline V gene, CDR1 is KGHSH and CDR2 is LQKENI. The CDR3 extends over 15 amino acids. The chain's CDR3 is CASSPWGGENTEAFF. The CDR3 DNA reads TGTGCCAGCTCACCTTGGGGGGGCGAGAACACTGAAGCTTTCTTT.

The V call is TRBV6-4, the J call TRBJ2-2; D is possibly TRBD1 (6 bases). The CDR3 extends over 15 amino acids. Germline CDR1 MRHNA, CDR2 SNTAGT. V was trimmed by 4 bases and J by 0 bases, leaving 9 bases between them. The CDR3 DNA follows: TGTGCCAGCAGTGCTCAGGGGACGAACACCGGGGAGCTGTTTTTT. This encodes CASSAQGTNTGELFF.

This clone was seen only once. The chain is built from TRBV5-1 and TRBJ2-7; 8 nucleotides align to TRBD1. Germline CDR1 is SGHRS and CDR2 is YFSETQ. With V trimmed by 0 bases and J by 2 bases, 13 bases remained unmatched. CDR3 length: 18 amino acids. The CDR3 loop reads CASSLASGQGWSAYEQYF. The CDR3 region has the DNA TGCGCCAGCAGCTTGGCCTCCGGACAGGGTTGGTCGGCCTACGAGCAGTACTTC.

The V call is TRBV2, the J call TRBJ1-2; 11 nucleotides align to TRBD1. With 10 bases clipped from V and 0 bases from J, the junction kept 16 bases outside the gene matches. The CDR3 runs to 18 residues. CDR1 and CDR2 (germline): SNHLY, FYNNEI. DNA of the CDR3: TGTGCCACCAAAGGTTCAACCGGGACAGGGGGGACTAACTATGGCTACACCTTC. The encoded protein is CATKGSTGTGGTNYGYTF.

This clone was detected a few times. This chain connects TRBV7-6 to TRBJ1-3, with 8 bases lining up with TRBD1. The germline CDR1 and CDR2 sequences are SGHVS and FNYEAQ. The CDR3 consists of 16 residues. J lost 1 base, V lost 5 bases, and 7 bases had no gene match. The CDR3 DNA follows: TGTGCCAGCAGCACGGACAGGGTCGGATCTGGAAACACCATATATTTT. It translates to CASSTDRVGSGNTIYF.

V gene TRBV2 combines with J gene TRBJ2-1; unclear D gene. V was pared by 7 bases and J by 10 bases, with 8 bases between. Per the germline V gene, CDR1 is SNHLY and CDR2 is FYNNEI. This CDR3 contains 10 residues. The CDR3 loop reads CASKLEEQFF. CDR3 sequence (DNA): TGTGCCAGCAAGTTAGAAGAGCAGTTCTTC.

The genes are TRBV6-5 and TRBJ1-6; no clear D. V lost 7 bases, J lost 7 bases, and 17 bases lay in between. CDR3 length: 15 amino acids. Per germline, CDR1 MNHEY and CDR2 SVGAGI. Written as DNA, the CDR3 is TGTGCCAGCACCTACCCCGGGAACCCAAATTCACCCCTCCACTTT. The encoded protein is CASTYPGNPNSPLHF.

CDR3 loop: CASSYKQGPSTEAFF. CDR3 DNA: TGTGCCAGCAGCTACAAACAGGGGCCCAGCACTGAAGCTTTCTTT. V is TRBV7-6 and J is TRBJ1-1; TRBD1 matches 7 bases. The V and J ends lost 4 bases and 4 bases, in that order; junction bases with no gene match: 9. This CDR3 spans 15 amino acids. Germline V gene data show CDR1 as SGHVS and CDR2 as FNYEAQ.

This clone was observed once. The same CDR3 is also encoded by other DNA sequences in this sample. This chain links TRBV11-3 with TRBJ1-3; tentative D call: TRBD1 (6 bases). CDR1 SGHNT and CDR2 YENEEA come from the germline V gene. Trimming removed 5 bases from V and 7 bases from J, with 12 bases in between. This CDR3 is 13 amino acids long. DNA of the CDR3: TGTGCCAGCAGCCCCGGGGGGGGCAACACCATATATTTT. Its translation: CASSPGGGNTIYF.